The 27 T cell receptor beta chains in this list originate from one sample, sequenced in a study of blood T cell repertoires in COVID-19. This table comes from immunoSEQ multiplex PCR, and its TCRdb copy is limited to in-frame clones, with some not included. The sample holds about 150,000 clones, approximately 90% seen once. Sequencing input: peripheral blood. The receptors derive from an older woman with acute or convalescent COVID-19.

The rearrangement joins TRBV4-3 to TRBJ2-3, with 8 bases identical to TRBD2. V was clipped by 2 bases and J by 4 bases; unmatched bases: 5. This CDR3 has 15 amino acids. The V gene's germline CDR1 is LGHNA and CDR2 YSLEER. This CDR3 reads CASSQLGLGADTQYF. CDR3 nucleotides: TGCGCCAGCAGCCAACTGGGACTAGGGGCAGATACGCAGTATTTT.

V and J are TRBV19 and TRBJ1-3; D is undetermined. Germline values: CDR1 LNHDA, CDR2 SQIVND (reference sequence). V was shortened by 1 base and J by 0 bases, with 13 bases between the two germline ends. The length of the CDR3 is 17 residues. The CDR3 loop is CASSIGEGRSSGNTIYF. Here the CDR3 DNA reads TGTGCCAGTAGTATAGGGGAGGGCCGGAGCTCTGGAAACACCATATATTTT.

This clone was observed once. This sequence joins TRBV6-2 or TRBV6-3 and TRBJ1-6, with D tentatively TRBD1 (6 bases). This CDR3 is 16 amino acids long. V shed 6 bases and J shed 5 bases, with 17 bases lying between them. Germline CDR1 reads MNHEY; CDR2 reads SVGEGT. The CDR3 protein is CASSPPTGLDNSPLHF. As DNA, the CDR3 is TGTGCCAGCAGCCCCCCAACAGGGTTGGATAATTCACCCCTCCACTTT.

V and J are TRBV7-9 and TRBJ2-3, with 7 bases aligning to TRBD2. This CDR3 comprises 16 residues. V was clipped by 1 base and J by 0 bases; unmatched bases: 4. CDR1 is SEHNR and CDR2 is FQNEAQ in the germline V gene (reference sequence). Here the CDR3 DNA reads TGTGCCAGCAGCTTAGGCGGGGGATTTAGCACAGATACGCAGTATTTT. It codes for CASSLGGGFSTDTQYF. The full variable domain, rest sourced from reference TRBV7-9 and TRBJ2-3, is DTGVSQNPRHKITKRGQNVTFRCDPISEHNRLYWYRQTLGQGPEFLTYFQNEAQLEKSRLLSDRFSAERPKGSFSTLEIQRTEQGDSAMYLCASSLGGGFSTDTQYFGPGTRLTVL.

Here the CDR3 DNA reads TGCGCCAGCAGCGACATGCAGGGAATTGGTGAAAAACTGTTTTTT. As protein: CASSDMQGIGEKLFF. This chain links TRBV10-2 with TRBJ1-4; perhaps TRBD1 as D (5 bases). CDR1 is WSHSY and CDR2 is SAAADI in the germline V gene. V dropped 6 bases and J dropped 7 bases, with 18 bases sitting between them. The CDR3 totals 15 residues.

Only one count was recorded for this clone. The chain couples TRBV24-1 to TRBJ1-5; D unclear. Germline V gene data show CDR1 as KGHDR and CDR2 as SFDVKD. CDR3 length: 13 residues. Trimming cost V 5 bases and J 1 base, with 5 bases left between them. This CDR3 reads CATSVASNQPQHF. The CDR3 nucleotides read TGTGCCACCAGTGTGGCCAGCAATCAGCCCCAGCATTTT.

The CDR3 loop is CASRGLYQPQHF. The CDR3 DNA reads as TGTGCCAGTAGGGGACTATATCAGCCCCAGCATTTT. The chain has TRBV19 and TRBJ1-5; D may be TRBD1 (5 bases). CDR1 LNHDA and CDR2 SQIVND come from the germline V gene (reference sequence). With 6 bases removed from V and 5 bases from J, the gap between germline ends came to 8 bases. The CDR3 runs to 12 residues.

V and J are TRBV6-1 and TRBJ1-5; D uncertain. CDR3 length equals 18 residues. Trimming removed 1 base at V and 6 bases at J, with 22 bases between. The germline V gene has CDR1 MNHNS and CDR2 SASEGT. CDR3 amino acids: CASSEVLRDRLIVQPQHF. The CDR3 nucleotides are TGTGCCAGCAGTGAAGTCTTGCGGGATCGGCTTATAGTTCAGCCCCAGCATTTT.

V is TRBV7-9 and J is TRBJ1-4; 7 bases map to TRBD1. The J segment lost 7 bases and the V segment lost 5 bases, leaving 10 bases of the junction unmatched. CDR1 SEHNR and CDR2 FQNEAQ come from the germline V gene (reference sequence). This CDR3 region has 15 residues. This CDR3 is CASSLSGTEGEKLFF. In DNA, the CDR3 is TGTGCCAGCAGCCTCTCCGGGACAGAAGGTGAAAAACTGTTTTTT.

This sequence joins TRBV9 and TRBJ1-2; unclear D gene. The CDR3 sequence is 14 residues long. The V gene's germline CDR1 is SGDLS and CDR2 YYNGEE. V was shortened by 0 bases and J by 7 bases, with 13 bases between the two germline ends. In nucleotides, the CDR3 is TGTGCCAGCAGCGTAGCTCCCGTAGAGAGTGGCTACACCTTC. Its protein product is CASSVAPVESGYTF.

J is TRBJ1-5 and V is TRBV3-1 (or the pseudogene TRBV3-2); perhaps TRBD1 as D (6 bases). Deletions cut 1 base from V and 1 base from J, with 11 bases between. The germline V gene has CDR1 LGHDT and CDR2 YNNKEL (reference sequence). CDR3 size: 16 residues. The CDR3 DNA sequence: TGTGCCAGCAGCCAAGGGCCAGGGGTGAGCAATCAGCCCCAGCATTTT. Residues: CASSQGPGVSNQPQHF.

The chain uses TRBV4-1 and TRBJ2-7; TRBD2 matches 7 bases. Germline CDR1 and CDR2: MGHRA and YSYEKL. J lost 5 bases, V lost 0 bases, and 13 bases had no gene match. The CDR3 is 17 amino acids. CDR3 amino acids: CASSQEVTRTRSNEQYF. For the CDR3, the DNA is TGCGCCAGCAGCCAAGAGGTAACCAGGACTAGATCAAACGAGCAGTACTTC.

The CDR3 nucleotides read TGTGCCAGCAGCATTGACAATAGCAATCAGCCCCAGCATTTT. Residues: CASSIDNSNQPQHF. The chain is built from TRBV28 and TRBJ1-5; D gene unclear. V lost 6 bases and J lost 0, with 9 bases in between. The CDR3 has 14 residues. Looked up from germline, CDR1 is MDHEN and CDR2 is SYDVKM.

V gene TRBV6-2 or TRBV6-3 combines with J gene TRBJ1-6, with no clear D. This CDR3 has 15 residues. Trimming cost V 8 bases and J 0 bases, with 11 bases left between them. From germline, CDR1 is MNHEY and CDR2 SVGEGT. The CDR3 is CASRQESSYNSPLHF. CDR3 DNA: TGTGCCAGCCGCCAAGAGAGCTCCTATAATTCACCCCTCCACTTT.

The V gene is TRBV7-8, the J gene TRBJ2-7, with TRBD1 as a possible D gene (5 bases). Trimming removed 3 bases from V and 1 base from J, with 10 bases in between. From germline, CDR1 is SGHVS and CDR2 FQNEAQ. This CDR3 comprises 14 residues. The CDR3 loop is CASSFVAGSYEQYF. The CDR3, as DNA: TGTGCCAGCAGCTTTGTTGCAGGGTCCTACGAGCAGTACTTC. The full variable domain, in which reference TRBV7-8 and TRBJ2-7 provide the parts outside the CDR3, is GAGVSQSPRYKVAKRGQDVALRCDPISGHVSLFWYQQALGQGPEFLTYFQNEAQLDKSGLPSDRFFAERPEGSVSTLKIQRTQQEDSAVYLCASSFVAGSYEQYFGPGTRLTVT.

This chain links TRBV19 with TRBJ2-2; 9 bases agree with TRBD1. The length of the CDR3 is 16 residues. V trimming: 5 bases; J trimming: 3 bases; junction bases outside the gene matches: 7. CDR1 and CDR2 from the germline V gene are LNHDA and SQIVND (reference sequence). The CDR3 bases are TGTGCCAGTAGTTGGAAGGACAGGGGACACACCGGGGAGCTGTTTTTT. Its translation: CASSWKDRGHTGELFF.

The chain has TRBV7-9 and TRBJ2-7; TRBD1 might be the D (6 bases). The germline gives CDR1 SEHNR, CDR2 FQNEAQ (reference sequence). The CDR3 has 14 residues. Trimming pared 5 bases from V and 3 bases from J, leaving 14 bases between. CDR3 nucleotides: TGTGCCAGCAGCCCACCGGACAGCCTCTACGAGCAGTACGTC. It yields the protein CASSPPDSLYEQYV.

The J gene is TRBJ2-1, the V gene TRBV6-4, with TRBD2 matching over 12 bases. J gave up 5 bases and V 8 bases, and 4 bases lay outside the gene matches. There are 14 residues in the CDR3. Germline V gene sequence: CDR1 MRHNA, CDR2 SNTAGT. Written as DNA, the CDR3 is TGTGCCAGCGCAACTAGCGGGGGGAACAATGAGCAGTTCTTC. It encodes CASATSGGNNEQFF.

The count of this clone is one. This CDR3 is also generated by other DNA sequences in the sample. The V call is TRBV11-2, the J call TRBJ1-2; 7 nucleotides agree with TRBD1. The CDR3 sequence is 15 residues long. Germline loops: CDR1 SGHAT, CDR2 FQNNGV. V gave up 5 bases and J gave up 4 bases; unmatched junction bases: 10. The CDR3: CASSPQTAGGYGYTF. The CDR3 nucleotides read TGTGCCAGCAGCCCGCAGACGGCAGGGGGCTATGGCTACACCTTC.

The chain uses TRBV5-1 and TRBJ2-2; D is unresolved. Germline CDR1 SGHRS, CDR2 YFSETQ. The germline V and J ends were trimmed by 8 bases and 2 bases, with 13 bases remaining between them. This CDR3 contains 14 residues. The CDR3 region has the DNA TGCGCCAGTCAAACCCAGGCTAACACCGGGGAGCTGTTTTTT. As protein: CASQTQANTGELFF.

The CDR3 DNA reads TGTGCCAGCAGTGAAGAGTGGCAGGGGTACGAGCAGTACTTC. Translated, it gives CASSEEWQGYEQYF. The V and J genes are TRBV2 and TRBJ2-7, with D perhaps TRBD1 (6 bases). The V gene's germline CDR1 is SNHLY and CDR2 FYNNEI. V was trimmed by 1 base and J by 4 bases, leaving 11 bases between them. The CDR3 sequence is 14 residues long.

This chain uses TRBV18 with TRBJ1-5; 8 bases line up with TRBD1. CDR3 length: 15 amino acids. CDR1 and CDR2 (germline): KGHSH, LQKENI. The V gene end was trimmed by 3 bases and the J gene end by 5 bases; junction bases not matched to a gene: 6. CDR3 in amino acids: CASSPGTGTDQPQHF. The DNA of the CDR3 is TGTGCCAGCTCACCCGGGACAGGCACAGATCAGCCCCAGCATTTT.

The chain combines TRBV7-2 with TRBJ1-2; D possibly corresponds to TRBD1 (5 bases). V was pared by 5 bases and J by 5 bases, with 21 bases between. The CDR3 consists of 16 residues. Germline lookup yields CDR1 SGHTA and CDR2 FQGNSA. For the CDR3, the DNA is TGTGCCAGCAGCCCAAATTCCATACCGGGGGGGTATGGCTACACCTTC. This codes for CASSPNSIPGGYGYTF.

This clone came up once. The chain employs TRBV10-3 and TRBJ2-7, with 9 bases matching TRBD1. V gave up 6 bases and J gave up 3 bases; unmatched junction bases: 6. The CDR3 has 14 amino acids. Germline CDR1 and CDR2: ENHRY and SYGVKD. The CDR3 sequence: CAISPGQGYYEQYF. Here the CDR3 DNA reads TGTGCCATCAGCCCGGGACAGGGATACTACGAGCAGTACTTC.

V usage is TRBV9 and J usage is TRBJ2-6; 10 bases are a match to TRBD1. CDR1 is SGDLS and CDR2 is YYNGEE in the germline V gene. With V trimmed by 0 bases and J by 0 bases, 3 bases remained unmatched. The CDR3 totals 18 residues. As DNA, the CDR3 is TGTGCCAGCAGCGTAGCAGGGACAGGGGACTCTGGGGCCAACGTCCTGACTTTC. Its protein product is CASSVAGTGDSGANVLTF.

The chain recombines TRBV10-1 with TRBJ2-2, with D perhaps matching TRBD1 (6 bases). CDR3 length equals 15 residues. Trimming took 4 bases from V and 2 from J, leaving 11 bases between them. Per the germline V gene, CDR1 is WNHNN and CDR2 is SYGVQD (reference sequence). CDR3 amino acids: CASSVGGQNTGELFF. For the CDR3, the DNA is TGCGCCAGCAGTGTTGGGGGACAAAACACCGGGGAGCTGTTTTTT.

The sample holds one count of this clone. This rearrangement joins TRBV27 to TRBJ2-7; 7 bases map to TRBD2. The CDR3 runs 16 residues. Germline-derived CDR1 and CDR2 are MNHEY and SMNVEV (reference sequence). V was clipped by 7 bases and J by 7 bases; unmatched bases: 19. Here the CDR3 DNA reads TGTGCCAGCATCAAGAGAAGGTCCAGCGGGGTTGATGAGCAGTACTTC. Its protein product is CASIKRRSSGVDEQYF.